This is a list of T cell receptor beta chains from one sample in a study of T cell responses to AZD1222 COVID-19 vaccine. Assay used: immunoSEQ multiplex PCR; TCRdb lists only in-frame clones, some missing. The profile shows around 130,000 clones, 88% of them singletons. The specimen comprised peripheral blood, sampled 28 days after the second AZD1222 dose. These receptors were collected from an adult who received the AZD1222 COVID-19 vaccine. The CDR3 runs from the conserved cysteine through the conserved F or W. D genes are given only for firm matches. Size values are once, few and many counts, or a class for expanded clones, and some rows have none.

V gene: TRBV24-1; J gene: TRBJ2-1; clone size: .; D gene: .; CDR3 DNA: TGTGCCACCAGTGATGGGTCCGGGCGCAGCTCCTACAATGAGCAGTTCTTC; CDR3 protein: CATSDGSGRSSYNEQFF
V gene: TRBV28; J gene: TRBJ2-7; clone size: .; D gene: TRBD1; CDR3 DNA: TGTGCCAGCAGTCAAGGGCAGGGAAGTTGGGGACAGGGGAACTCCTACGAGCAGTACTTC; CDR3 protein: CASSQGQGSWGQGNSYEQYF
V gene: TRBV19; J gene: TRBJ2-1; clone size: .; D gene: .; CDR3 DNA: TGTGCCAGTAGTATTTACAGGTGGAATGAGCAGTTCTTC; CDR3 protein: CASSIYRWNEQFF
V gene: TRBV28; J gene: TRBJ1-5; clone size: .; D gene: .; CDR3 DNA: TGTGCCAGCAGTTTATACAGGTCACCTAACAATCAGCCCCAGCATTTT; CDR3 protein: CASSLYRSPNNQPQHF
V gene: TRBV6-4; J gene: TRBJ1-2; clone size: .; D gene: .; CDR3 DNA: TGTGCCAGCAGGCCCGAAGAAGGACAGTTAGCTAACTATGGCTACACCTTC; CDR3 protein: CASRPEEGQLANYGYTF
V gene: TRBV19; J gene: TRBJ2-2; clone size: .; D gene: .; CDR3 DNA: TGTGCCAGTAGTATTAAGGGGTTCGCCGGGGAGCTGTTTTTT; CDR3 protein: CASSIKGFAGELFF
V gene: TRBV10-3; J gene: TRBJ2-2; clone size: .; D gene: TRBD2; CDR3 DNA: TGTGCCACGGGAGGGACTAGCGGCAACACCGGGGAGCTGTTTTTT; CDR3 protein: CATGGTSGNTGELFF
V gene: TRBV5-1; J gene: TRBJ1-2; clone size: .; D gene: .; CDR3 DNA: TGCGCCAGCAGCTTGAGCCAGGACTATGGCTACACCTTC; CDR3 protein: CASSLSQDYGYTF
V gene: TRBV6-5; J gene: TRBJ1-6; clone size: .; D gene: .; CDR3 DNA: TGTGCCAGCAGACTCCGGACAGATAATTCACCCCTCCACTTT; CDR3 protein: CASRLRTDNSPLHF
V gene: TRBV30; J gene: TRBJ1-2; clone size: .; D gene: TRBD1; CDR3 DNA: TGTGCCTGGGGGGACAGGCTCCGTTATGGCTACACCTTC; CDR3 protein: CAWGDRLRYGYTF
V gene: TRBV7-2; J gene: TRBJ1-6; clone size: .; D gene: TRBD1; CDR3 DNA: TGTGCCAGCAGCCGGGGACAGACGAATTCACCCCTCCACTTT; CDR3 protein: CASSRGQTNSPLHF
V gene: TRBV7-3; J gene: TRBJ1-4; clone size: .; D gene: .; CDR3 DNA: TGTGCCAGCAGCCAAGGACCCTCTGAAAAACTGTTTTTT; CDR3 protein: CASSQGPSEKLFF
V gene: TRBV19; J gene: TRBJ1-2; clone size: once; D gene: .; CDR3 DNA: TGTGCCAGTAGTATAGTAAGGGCGTCGGGGGATGGCTACACCTTC; CDR3 protein: CASSIVRASGDGYTF
V gene: TRBV27; J gene: TRBJ1-5; clone size: .; D gene: TRBD1; CDR3 DNA: TGTGCCAGCAGTTTCTCGACAGGGGGCAATCAGCCCCAGCATTTT; CDR3 protein: CASSFSTGGNQPQHF
V gene: TRBV27; J gene: TRBJ2-7; clone size: .; D gene: .; CDR3 DNA: TGTGCCAGCAGTCAGCCTCCGGGCCGCACCTCCCTCCACGAGCAGTACTTC; CDR3 protein: CASSQPPGRTSLHEQYF
V gene: TRBV27; J gene: TRBJ1-3; clone size: .; D gene: .; CDR3 DNA: TGTGCCAGCAGTTCCAGGGGCCTGGACACCATATATTTT; CDR3 protein: CASSSRGLDTIYF
V gene: TRBV10-3; J gene: TRBJ2-3; clone size: .; D gene: .; CDR3 DNA: TGTGCCAGGACTATGCAGTATTTT; CDR3 protein: CARTMQYF
V gene: TRBV6-5; J gene: TRBJ1-5; clone size: .; D gene: .; CDR3 DNA: TGTGCCAGCAGTCCCATATCGGGGGAAAAACAGCCCCAGCATTTT; CDR3 protein: CASSPISGEKQPQHF
V gene: TRBV10-3; J gene: TRBJ1-2; clone size: once; D gene: TRBD1; CDR3 DNA: TGTGCCATCAGTGGCACAGGGGACGCTAACTATGGCTACACCTTC; CDR3 protein: CAISGTGDANYGYTF
V gene: TRBV29-1; J gene: TRBJ2-7; clone size: once; D gene: .; CDR3 DNA: TGCAGCGTTGTGCAGGGAGAATATGGGGCCTACGAGCAGTACTTC; CDR3 protein: CSVVQGEYGAYEQYF
V gene: TRBV28; J gene: TRBJ1-2; clone size: .; D gene: .; CDR3 DNA: TGTGCCAGCAGTTTTGACGGATATGGCTACACCTTC; CDR3 protein: CASSFDGYGYTF
V gene: TRBV9; J gene: TRBJ2-6; clone size: .; D gene: .; CDR3 DNA: TGTGCCAGCAGCGTACCCCAACCGGGGAACGTCCTGACTTTC; CDR3 protein: CASSVPQPGNVLTF
V gene: TRBV4-1; J gene: TRBJ2-3; clone size: .; D gene: TRBD2; CDR3 DNA: TGCGCCAGCAGCCAAGAACCGGCGACTAGCGGGAGGTCAGATACGCAGTATTTT; CDR3 protein: CASSQEPATSGRSDTQYF
V gene: TRBV24-1; J gene: TRBJ1-5; clone size: .; D gene: .; CDR3 DNA: TGTGCCACCAGTGATGAAGGGGGCAATCAGCCCCAGCATTTT; CDR3 protein: CATSDEGGNQPQHF
V gene: TRBV3-1/TRBV3-2; J gene: TRBJ2-3; clone size: .; D gene: .; CDR3 DNA: TGTGCCAGCAGCCAAGATGGTTGGACACCCAGCACAGATACGCAGTATTTT; CDR3 protein: CASSQDGWTPSTDTQYF
V gene: TRBV28; J gene: TRBJ1-2; clone size: once; D gene: TRBD1; CDR3 DNA: TGTGCCACTACCTCCGGGACAGGTCTCATTGGCTACACCTTC; CDR3 protein: CATTSGTGLIGYTF
V gene: TRBV28; J gene: TRBJ2-1; clone size: .; D gene: .; CDR3 DNA: TGTGCCAGCAGTTTATCCCCGAATGAGCAGTTCTTC; CDR3 protein: CASSLSPNEQFF
V gene: TRBV6-1; J gene: TRBJ2-5; clone size: once; D gene: .; CDR3 DNA: TGTGCCAGCAGTGAACAGGGTTTCGAGACCCAGTACTTC; CDR3 protein: CASSEQGFETQYF
V gene: TRBV5-4; J gene: TRBJ1-6; clone size: .; D gene: TRBD1; CDR3 DNA: TGTGCCAGCAGCCCCGGACAGGATTATAATTCACCCCTCCACTTT; CDR3 protein: CASSPGQDYNSPLHF
V gene: TRBV12-3/TRBV12-4; J gene: TRBJ1-2; clone size: once; D gene: .; CDR3 DNA: TGTGCCAGCAACGGTAACTATGGCTACACCTTC; CDR3 protein: CASNGNYGYTF
V gene: TRBV29-1; J gene: TRBJ2-7; clone size: .; D gene: .; CDR3 DNA: TGCAGCGTTCCCGGGGGAGCTAACGAGCAGTACTTC; CDR3 protein: CSVPGGANEQYF
V gene: TRBV2; J gene: TRBJ1-1; clone size: .; D gene: .; CDR3 DNA: TGTGCCAGCGCCCCTCCGGGAAGAGACCCTGAAGCTTTCTTT; CDR3 protein: CASAPPGRDPEAFF
V gene: TRBV6-1; J gene: TRBJ1-1; clone size: .; D gene: TRBD1; CDR3 DNA: TGTGCCAGCAGTGAAAGACCTCCGGGACAGGGGGCGAGCACTGAAGCTTTCTTT; CDR3 protein: CASSERPPGQGASTEAFF
V gene: TRBV24-1; J gene: TRBJ2-3; clone size: .; D gene: TRBD1; CDR3 DNA: TGTGCCACCAGTGACCCCACGGGGACAGGGGGGGATACGCAGTATTTT; CDR3 protein: CATSDPTGTGGDTQYF
V gene: TRBV27; J gene: TRBJ1-4; clone size: .; D gene: .; CDR3 DNA: TGTGCCAGCAGTCCCGGAAGGGGTAATGAAAAACTGTTTTTT; CDR3 protein: CASSPGRGNEKLFF
V gene: TRBV28; J gene: TRBJ2-2; clone size: once; D gene: .; CDR3 DNA: TGTGCCAGCAGCACCAATTTCGGGGAGCTGTTTTTT; CDR3 protein: CASSTNFGELFF
V gene: TRBV11-3; J gene: TRBJ2-5; clone size: .; D gene: .; CDR3 DNA: TGTGCCAGCAGCCCCGGGGGCCTTAAAGAGACCCAGTACTTC; CDR3 protein: CASSPGGLKETQYF
V gene: TRBV10-3; J gene: TRBJ1-6; clone size: .; D gene: .; CDR3 DNA: TGTGCCATCAGAGAACAGCAGTCACCCCTCCACTTT; CDR3 protein: CAIREQQSPLHF
V gene: TRBV7-8; J gene: TRBJ2-1; clone size: .; D gene: TRBD2; CDR3 DNA: TGTGCCAGCAGCTTAGATCCGGGAGGGAGCCCGCATGAGCAGTTCTTC; CDR3 protein: CASSLDPGGSPHEQFF
V gene: TRBV18; J gene: TRBJ1-2; clone size: .; D gene: TRBD1; CDR3 DNA: TGTGCCAGCTCACCGATCTTGGGACAGGGGTCGTTCGGCTACACCTTC; CDR3 protein: CASSPILGQGSFGYTF
V gene: TRBV28; J gene: TRBJ1-5; clone size: .; D gene: TRBD1; CDR3 DNA: TGTGCCAGCAGCCCCGAGGGACAGGGGGCAGGGCAGCCCCAGCATTTT; CDR3 protein: CASSPEGQGAGQPQHF
V gene: TRBV6-2/TRBV6-3; J gene: TRBJ2-1; clone size: .; D gene: TRBD2; CDR3 DNA: TGTGCCAGCAGCCCAACCATAGCGGGGGGGCCGGACAATGAGCAGTTCTTC; CDR3 protein: CASSPTIAGGPDNEQFF
V gene: TRBV6-2/TRBV6-3; J gene: TRBJ1-2; clone size: .; D gene: .; CDR3 DNA: TGTGCCAGCAGTTACGGCACTACAACGGGCTATGGCTACACCTTC; CDR3 protein: CASSYGTTTGYGYTF
V gene: TRBV19; J gene: TRBJ2-2; clone size: .; D gene: TRBD1; CDR3 DNA: TGTGCCAGTAGATGGGACAGGGACACCGGGGAGCTGTTTTTT; CDR3 protein: CASRWDRDTGELFF
V gene: TRBV12-5; J gene: TRBJ1-2; clone size: .; D gene: TRBD1; CDR3 DNA: TGTGCTAGTGGTCTACGGACAGGATGGGGTTATGGCTACACCTTC; CDR3 protein: CASGLRTGWGYGYTF
V gene: TRBV19; J gene: TRBJ1-2; clone size: .; D gene: .; CDR3 DNA: TGTGCCAGTAGTATAGATCATTACAGGACGGGCTATGGCTACACCTTC; CDR3 protein: CASSIDHYRTGYGYTF
V gene: TRBV11-1; J gene: TRBJ2-3; clone size: .; D gene: .; CDR3 DNA: TGTGCCAGCAGCTTTAACGAGGGTTCGGGAGATACGCAGTATTTT; CDR3 protein: CASSFNEGSGDTQYF
V gene: TRBV6-6; J gene: TRBJ2-7; clone size: .; D gene: TRBD1; CDR3 DNA: TGTGCCAGCAAGGTACCGGGACAGGGCTACGAGCAGTACTTC; CDR3 protein: CASKVPGQGYEQYF
V gene: TRBV3-1/TRBV3-2; J gene: TRBJ1-1; clone size: .; D gene: .; CDR3 DNA: TGTGCCAGCAGCCCCGGGGGGGTGGAAGCTTTCTTT; CDR3 protein: CASSPGGVEAFF
V gene: TRBV6-6; J gene: TRBJ2-1; clone size: .; D gene: .; CDR3 DNA: TGTGCCAGCAGAACCTTGCGCCAGGAGACATTAAATGAGCAGTTCTTC; CDR3 protein: CASRTLRQETLNEQFF
V gene: TRBV6-1; J gene: TRBJ2-1; clone size: .; D gene: TRBD2; CDR3 DNA: TGTGCCAGCAGTGCAACGGGAGGGCCTTGGAGGAGTGAGCAGTTCTTC; CDR3 protein: CASSATGGPWRSEQFF
V gene: TRBV5-1; J gene: TRBJ1-2; clone size: .; D gene: TRBD1; CDR3 DNA: TGCGCCAGCAGGCGGGACAGGGACGGTGGTGGCTACACCTTC; CDR3 protein: CASRRDRDGGGYTF
V gene: TRBV7-2; J gene: TRBJ2-3; clone size: .; D gene: .; CDR3 DNA: TGTGCCAGCAGCTTAACTAGATTCACAGATACGCAGTATTTT; CDR3 protein: CASSLTRFTDTQYF